The 30 T cell receptor beta chains below were found in one sample sequenced in a study of CD8 T cells in Susac syndrome. About 0.45 to 1 ug RNA was reverse transcribed with random hexamers. One entry per CDR3 protein results from TCRdb running MiXCR on the immunoSEQ multiplex PCR reads. Altogether some 300,000 distinct CDR3 sequences are present, more than 75% being singletons, with the ten largest covering over 0.09%. Source material: CD8+ T cells from PBMCs. Receptors were obtained from a human donor with multiple sclerosis.

The chain employs TRBV9 and TRBJ2-1; no reliable D call. CDR3 length: 14 residues. V was trimmed by 4 bases and J by 8 bases, leaving 16 bases between them. The germline V gene encodes CDR1 SGDLS and CDR2 YYNGEE. The CDR3 sequence: CASSFEAIVDEQFF. In DNA, the CDR3 is TGTGCCAGCAGCTTTGAGGCCATTGTGGATGAGCAGTTCTTC. The variable domain in full, completed from reference TRBV9 and TRBJ2-1, reads DSGVTQTPKHLITATGQRVTLRCSPRSGDLSVYWYQQSLDQGLQFLIQYYNGEERAKGNILERFSAQQFPDLHSELNLSSLELGDSALYFCASSFEAIVDEQFFGPGTRLTVL.

In regard to this clonotype: Its ends do not fully match the called genes, so a read error is possible. The V call is TRBV7-7, the J call TRBJ2-3; D gene ambiguous. The CDR3 has 13 residues. The V gene's germline CDR1 is SSHAT and CDR2 FNYEAQ (reference sequence). CDR3 protein: CASSLDWKDTQYF. CDR3 in DNA: TGTGCTAGCAGCTTAGACTGGAAGGATACGCAGTATTTT.

A few counts support this clonotype. V usage is TRBV29-1 and J usage is TRBJ2-1; TRBD1 is a possible D gene (5 bases). Germline loops: CDR1 SQVTM, CDR2 ANQGSEA. This CDR3 spans 11 amino acids. Trimming stripped 4 bases from V and 5 bases from J, with 6 bases between. CDR3 sequence reads: CSVGRDNEQFF. The CDR3, as DNA: TGCAGCGTTGGCAGGGACAATGAGCAGTTCTTC.

The chain employs TRBV4-1 and TRBJ1-2; no definite D call. Germline V gene data show CDR1 as MGHRA and CDR2 as YSYEKL. Between the trimmed V and J ends, which lost 0 bases and 4 bases, there was a span of 12 bases. This CDR3 spans 15 amino acids. The chain's CDR3 is CASSQDGSAGYGYTF. CDR3 sequence (DNA): TGCGCCAGCAGCCAAGATGGTTCCGCAGGCTATGGCTACACCTTC.

The chain joins TRBV5-4 to TRBJ2-7, with D tentatively TRBD2 (5 bases). The germline gives CDR1 SGHNT, CDR2 YYREEE (reference sequence). V gave up 2 bases and J gave up 2 bases, with 11 bases separating them. The CDR3 totals 14 residues. This chain's CDR3 is CASSFRGSPYEQYF. In nucleotides, the CDR3 is TGTGCCAGCAGCTTTCGTGGGAGCCCCTACGAGCAGTACTTC.

In nucleotides, the CDR3 is TGTGCCAGCAGAACCGGGACAGGGTTCCTTCCCGGGGAGCTGTTTTTT. It translates to CASRTGTGFLPGELFF. The V gene is TRBV2, the J gene TRBJ2-2; 9 nucleotides match TRBD1. The CDR3 sequence is 16 residues long. After removal of 6 bases from V and 6 bases from J, the junction contained 11 bases not matched to a gene. The germline gives CDR1 SNHLY, CDR2 FYNNEI.

This sequence joins TRBV25-1 and TRBJ2-1; 8 positions agree with TRBD1. CDR3 length: 16 residues. The ends lost 6 bases at V and 12 bases at J; junction bases unmatched: 19. Germline V CDR1 and CDR2: MGHDK, SYGVNS. The CDR3 DNA reads TGTGCCAGCAGCGTTACGACAGGGGCCGCAGGTGGAACGCAGTTCTTC. Encoded protein: CASSVTTGAAGGTQFF.

The rearrangement links TRBV5-8 to TRBJ2-1; D remains ambiguous. This CDR3 comprises 13 residues. Trimming cost V 7 bases and J 4 bases, with 12 bases left between them. Per the germline V gene, CDR1 is SGHTS and CDR2 is YDEGEE. CDR3 nucleotides: TGTGCCAGCCGATCACGCGGATACAATGAGCAGTTCTTC. It codes for CASRSRGYNEQFF.

The chain recombines TRBV11-2 with TRBJ2-7; 10 bases line up with TRBD2. This CDR3 is built from 18 residues. V shed 5 bases, J shed 2 bases, and the junction held 15 bases outside the gene matches. Germline-derived CDR1 and CDR2 are SGHAT and FQNNGV. CDR3 in DNA: TGTGCCAGCAGCCCAATAAGGACTAGCGGATACACTCCCTACGAGCAGTACTTC. Its translation is CASSPIRTSGYTPYEQYF.

The chain links TRBV3-1 to TRBJ2-4, with D tentatively TRBD2 (5 bases). Trimming left V 10 bases short and J 8 bases short, with 21 bases between. The CDR3 contains 14 residues. Germline CDR1 reads LGHDT; CDR2 reads YNNKEL (reference sequence). This CDR3 reads CATIGSGSPDIQYF. Here the CDR3 DNA reads TGTGCCACCATCGGTAGTGGGAGTCCAGACATTCAGTACTTC.

The V gene is TRBV2, the J gene TRBJ1-2; D is undetermined. CDR3 length equals 15 residues. The germline V gene encodes CDR1 SNHLY and CDR2 FYNNEI. Deletions cut 1 base from V and 1 base from J, with 10 bases between. CDR3 DNA: TGTGCCAGCAGTGAAGACAGATCTAGTAACTATGGCTACACCTTC. Amino acids: CASSEDRSSNYGYTF.

The chain couples TRBV28 to TRBJ2-3; 8 positions agree with TRBD2. The CDR3 contains 16 residues. Germline CDR1 reads MDHEN; CDR2 reads SYDVKM. After removal of 9 bases from V and 2 bases from J, the junction contained 13 bases not matched to a gene. The CDR3: CARRGVSGSDTDTQYF. The DNA for the CDR3 is TGTGCCAGGCGGGGGGTGAGCGGGAGTGACACAGATACGCAGTATTTT.

The genes are TRBV10-1 and TRBJ2-2; 7 nucleotides align to TRBD2. The CDR3 sequence is 16 residues long. The V segment lost 3 bases and the J segment 5 bases; nucleotides outside the gene matches: 9. The V gene's germline CDR1 is WNHNN and CDR2 SYGVQD (reference sequence). Written as DNA, the CDR3 is TGCGCCAGCAGTGATCAACGGGAGGCATTGACCGGGGAGCTGTTTTTT. As protein: CASSDQREALTGELFF.

The table lists this clonotype with a count of one. The rearrangement links TRBV11-2 to TRBJ2-7, with TRBD2 matching 9 bases. This CDR3 region has 17 residues. V shed 1 base and J 7 bases; nucleotides not matched to a gene: 14. CDR1 and CDR2 (germline): SGHAT, FQNNGV. CDR3 amino acids: CASSLVGGRVIRGEQYF. CDR3 bases: TGTGCCAGCAGCTTAGTCGGCGGGAGGGTTATTCGGGGTGAGCAGTACTTC.

This chain links TRBV29-1 with TRBJ2-5; 9 bases agree with TRBD1. Unmatched junction bases numbered 18, after V lost 5 bases and J lost 5 bases. The CDR3 contains 17 residues. The germline V gene has CDR1 SQVTM and CDR2 ANQGSEA. CDR3 protein: CSVRTGVGPYPRETQYF. DNA of the CDR3: TGCAGCGTTCGGACAGGGGTGGGCCCATACCCACGGGAGACCCAGTACTTC.

The chain combines TRBV13 with TRBJ2-1, with TRBD2 matching 7 bases. The CDR3 consists of 15 residues. CDR1 and CDR2 (germline): PRHDT, FYEKMQ (reference sequence). V shed 7 bases and J 7 bases; nucleotides not matched to a gene: 13. The CDR3 loop is CASTMEGGSVNEQFF. The DNA of the CDR3 is TGTGCCAGCACCATGGAGGGCGGGAGTGTAAATGAGCAGTTCTTC.

This clonotype was seen more than once but under ten times. The chain is built from TRBV28 and TRBJ2-7; TRBD1 might be the D (5 bases). Germline-derived CDR1 and CDR2 are MDHEN and SYDVKM. CDR3 size: 15 residues. The V end was cut by 3 bases, the J end by 1 base, with 13 bases between. CDR3 sequence (DNA): TGTGCCAGCAGTTTTCCTGGACAAGGATCCTACGAGCAGTACTTC. This codes for CASSFPGQGSYEQYF.

The chain has TRBV9 and TRBJ1-2; 8 bases are shared with TRBD1. V shed 3 bases and J 5 bases; nucleotides not matched to a gene: 3. The germline V gene encodes CDR1 SGDLS and CDR2 YYNGEE. The CDR3 spans 13 residues. The CDR3 coding sequence is TGTGCCAGCAGCGGGGGGACAGGATATGGCTACACCTTC. Residues: CASSGGTGYGYTF. The full variable domain, completed using reference TRBV9 and TRBJ1-2, is DSGVTQTPKHLITATGQRVTLRCSPRSGDLSVYWYQQSLDQGLQFLIQYYNGEERAKGNILERFSAQQFPDLHSELNLSSLELGDSALYFCASSGGTGYGYTFGSGTRLTVV.

This clonotype turned up a few times. This chain links TRBV5-4 with TRBJ1-1, with 8 bases matching TRBD1. V trimming: 4 bases; J trimming: 4 bases; junction bases outside the gene matches: 6. CDR1 is SGHNT, CDR2 YYREEE, per germline (reference sequence). CDR3 length: 14 amino acids. The DNA of the CDR3 is TGTGCCAGCAGCATCTGGACAGGGACCACTGAAGCTTTCTTT. It encodes CASSIWTGTTEAFF.

The chain recombines TRBV7-9 with TRBJ1-1; D call uncertain. The CDR3 has 14 residues. Per germline, CDR1 SEHNR and CDR2 FQNEAQ (reference sequence). V shed 1 base and J shed 4 bases, with 10 bases lying between them. This CDR3 reads CASSLGLAITEAFF. For the CDR3, the DNA is TGTGCCAGCAGCTTAGGTCTCGCCATCACTGAAGCTTTCTTT.

The chain joins TRBV20-1 to TRBJ1-5; 7 nucleotides align to TRBD1. The CDR3 runs to 15 residues. CDR1 and CDR2 from the germline V gene are DFQATT and SNEGSKA (reference sequence). Unmatched junction bases numbered 8, after V lost 2 bases and J lost 4 bases. The DNA of the CDR3 is TGCAGTGCTAGACCCAGGGGGACAAATAATCAGCCCCAGCATTTT. Protein product: CSARPRGTNNQPQHF.

This chain joins TRBV12-5 and TRBJ2-1; tentatively, D is TRBD2 (5 bases). This CDR3 region has 15 residues. Trimming took 6 bases from V and 6 from J, leaving 18 bases between them. In germline, CDR1 is LGHNT, CDR2 FRNRAP. CDR3 in DNA: TGTGCTAGTGGCAAGACGGACTCTCCGCCCAATGAGCAGTTCTTC. Amino acid sequence: CASGKTDSPPNEQFF.

The chain recombines TRBV6-5 with TRBJ2-1, with D possibly matching TRBD2 (5 bases). The CDR3 length is 17 residues. V gave up 0 bases and J gave up 1 base, with 13 bases separating them. In germline, CDR1 is MNHEY, CDR2 SVGAGI. For the CDR3, the DNA is TGTGCCAGCAGTTACTCTTTCGGTAGAGGGTCCTACAATGAGCAGTTCTTC. It specifies CASSYSFGRGSYNEQFF.

This clonotype has only a few counts. The V and J genes are TRBV6-5 and TRBJ1-1; TRBD1 might be the D (5 bases). The CDR3 length is 15 residues. Deletions cut 2 bases from V and 1 base from J, with 11 bases between. Germline assignment: CDR1 MNHEY and CDR2 SVGAGI. The CDR3 nucleotides are TGTGCCAGCAGTTACCCCAGGGAAGCGAACACTGAAGCTTTCTTT. Translation: CASSYPREANTEAFF.

CDR3 residues: CASSWGGPWNTEAFF. CDR3 DNA sequence: TGCGCCAGCAGCTGGGGGGGCCCGTGGAACACTGAAGCTTTCTTT. The chain employs TRBV5-1 and TRBJ1-1; maybe TRBD1 (6 bases). Germline CDR1 SGHRS, CDR2 YFSETQ. The V gene lost 3 bases and the J gene lost 1 base, with 13 bases spanning the gap. The CDR3 runs to 15 residues.

The chain couples TRBV6-5 to TRBJ1-2; 8 bases agree with TRBD1. Germline CDR1 is MNHEY and CDR2 is SVGAGI. This CDR3 comprises 14 residues. Trimming removed 5 bases from V and 4 bases from J; junction bases left unmatched: 6. For the CDR3, the DNA is TGTGCCAGCAGTGGACAGGGCCACCTCTATGGCTACACCTTC. As protein: CASSGQGHLYGYTF.

The genes are TRBV5-6 and TRBJ2-2, with TRBD1 matching over 9 bases. CDR3 length: 15 amino acids. V shed 2 bases and J 3 bases; nucleotides not matched to a gene: 2. Germline V gives CDR1 SGHDT, CDR2 YYEEEE. The CDR3 spells CASSFRDRDTGELFF. As DNA, the CDR3 is TGTGCCAGCAGCTTCCGGGACAGGGACACCGGGGAGCTGTTTTTT. The whole variable domain, filled in from reference TRBV5-6 and TRBJ2-2, reads DAGVTQSPTHLIKTRGQQVTLRCSPKSGHDTVSWYQQALGQGPQFIFQYYEEEERQRGNFPDRFSGHQFPNYSSELNVNALLLGDSALYLCASSFRDRDTGELFFGEGSRLTVL.

The chain recombines TRBV5-6 with TRBJ2-1; 8 bases agree with TRBD1. Trimming removed 0 bases from V and 12 bases from J; junction bases left unmatched: 11. Germline-derived CDR1 and CDR2 are SGHDT and YYEEEE. This CDR3 has 15 amino acids. This CDR3 reads CASSLGTGTVRGQFF. CDR3 nucleotides: TGTGCCAGCAGCTTGGGGACAGGGACGGTTAGAGGGCAGTTCTTC.

The chain joins TRBV9 to TRBJ1-2; D ambiguous. The germline gives CDR1 SGDLS, CDR2 YYNGEE. The ends were cut back, 5 bases at V and 7 bases at J, with 6 bases in the middle. This CDR3 contains 10 residues. Here the CDR3 DNA reads TGTGCCAGCAGTGGACCTGGCTACACCTTC. Translation gives CASSGPGYTF.

The V gene is TRBV6-1, the J gene TRBJ2-7; 14 bases line up with TRBD2. Trimming removed 8 bases from V and 0 bases from J; junction bases left unmatched: 12. CDR3 size: 18 residues. Germline-derived CDR1 and CDR2 are MNHNS and SASEGT. CDR3 nucleotide sequence: TGTGCCAGCCTGACCGGGACTAGCGGGAGAGAAAGCTCCTACGAGCAGTACTTC. Its protein is CASLTGTSGRESSYEQYF.